This entry lists 3 T cell receptor beta chains sequenced from one sample in a study of CD8+CD57+ T cells in acquired aplastic anemia. Genomic DNA provided the template from which TCR beta VDJ and CDR3 profiles were obtained. Using its own MiXCR run on the reads, TCRdb lists one record per CDR3 protein. The sample lists fewer than 150,000 distinct CDR3 sequences; around 46% were seen once. Sequenced sample: sorted CD4+, CD8+, or CD8+CD57+ T cells (not recorded which) from PBMCs. These receptors all stem from a human donor in good health, serving as a control.

CDR3 in DNA: TGCGCCAGCAGCTTGGATGGGGGGGGTTACGAGCAGTACTTC. Translation gives CASSLDGGGYEQYF. The chain carries TRBV5-1 and TRBJ2-7; 7 bases are a match to TRBD2. The CDR3 contains 14 residues. Germline V gene sequence: CDR1 SGHRS, CDR2 YFSETQ. Trimming took 0 bases from V and 4 from J; bases not matched to a gene: 4.

Only a few counts were recorded for this clonotype. This chain links TRBV29-1 with TRBJ2-7, with 7 bases identical to TRBD1. This CDR3 spans 12 amino acids. J gave up 0 bases and V 6 bases, and 2 bases lay outside the gene matches. CDR1 and CDR2 from the germline V gene are SQVTM and ANQGSEA. The CDR3 DNA reads as TGCAGCGTCCGGGACAGCTCCTACGAGCAGTACTTC. Translating it yields CSVRDSSYEQYF.

There are many counts of this clonotype. This sequence joins TRBV6-1 and TRBJ2-7; D may be TRBD2 (5 bases). The V gene lost 6 bases and the J gene lost 8 bases, with 20 bases spanning the gap. The CDR3 runs 14 residues. Germline V gives CDR1 MNHNS, CDR2 SASEGT. The CDR3 coding sequence is TGTGCCAGCAGCAGTGGACTCTCGGCAACTAAGCAGTACTTC. Protein product: CASSSGLSATKQYF.